These T cell receptor beta chains were read from a single sample in a study of T-cell memory formation after mild COVID-19. MiXCR, applied by TCRdb to the 5' RACE reads, yields one record per CDR3 protein. The sample consists of under 250,000 distinct CDR3 sequences, approximately 10% of them appearing once. Sequencing was performed on PBMCs or a T cell subset sorted from them (not recorded which). These receptors came from a man in his late teens or twenties who had mild COVID-19 (a few samples of this study predate the infection). Cell type and time point are not known. Both conserved end residues are part of each CDR3. Each record gives: clone size, J gene, V gene, D gene, CDR3 length, CDR3 protein, CDR3 DNA. D genes are given only for firm matches. Expanded clones get a size class; other rows say once, few or many, or leave the size out.

NA,TRBJ1-2,TRBV11-2,TRBD1,13,CASSESTGYGYTF,TGTGCCAGCAGCGAATCGACAGGGTATGGCTACACCTTC
few,TRBJ1-2,TRBV4-3,NA,15,CASSQDQGTFYGYTF,TGCGCCAGCAGCCAAGACCAGGGGACCTTCTATGGCTACACCTTC
many,TRBJ2-5,TRBV20-1,NA,12,CSASKSQETQYF,TGCAGTGCTAGCAAGTCCCAAGAGACCCAGTACTTC
many,TRBJ2-4,TRBV7-6,TRBD1,19,CASSSRPGTGDPIKNIQYF,TGTGCCAGCAGCTCACGTCCCGGGACAGGGGACCCTATCAAAAACATTCAGTACTTC
few,TRBJ2-3,TRBV20-1,TRBD2,14,CSAPRTSGGNTQYF,TGCAGTGCTCCGCGGACTAGCGGGGGCAATACGCAGTATTTT
NA,TRBJ2-2,TRBV10-3,NA,13,CAISGQHSGELFF,TGTGCCATCAGCGGACAGCACTCCGGGGAGCTGTTTTTT
few,TRBJ2-3,TRBV3-1,NA,14,CASSLGRVTDTQYF,TGTGCCAGCAGCCTGGGACGAGTCACAGATACGCAGTATTTT
NA,TRBJ1-1,TRBV21-1,NA,13,CASSTEGISEAFF,TGTGCCAGCAGCACGGAGGGAATCTCTGAAGCTTTCTTT
many,TRBJ2-7,TRBV12-3/TRBV12-4,NA,15,CASSLGTVSSYEQYF,TGTGCCAGCAGTTTAGGGACGGTCAGCTCCTACGAGCAGTACTTC
NA,TRBJ2-5,TRBV10-3,TRBD1,14,CATAGTGAQETQYF,TGTGCCACCGCGGGCACAGGGGCTCAAGAGACCCAGTACTTC
NA,TRBJ1-5,TRBV7-9,NA,15,CASSPDRAGNQPQHF,TGTGCCAGCAGCCCGGATCGGGCAGGCAATCAGCCCCAGCATTTT
NA,TRBJ1-2,TRBV7-2,NA,14,CASSQPRGEHGYTF,TGTGCCAGCAGCCAACCCAGGGGAGAACATGGCTACACCTTC
NA,TRBJ2-5,TRBV7-9,NA,13,CASSWGVQETQYF,TGTGCCAGCAGCTGGGGGGTCCAAGAGACCCAGTACTTC
NA,TRBJ2-5,TRBV5-1,TRBD2,15,CASSLNLRGGETQYF,TGCGCCAGCAGCTTGAACTTGCGGGGAGGGGAGACCCAGTACTTC
few,TRBJ2-7,TRBV18,NA,13,CASSPSQSYEQYF,TGTGCCAGCTCACCGTCACAATCATACGAGCAGTACTTC
few,TRBJ2-1,TRBV29-1,NA,14,CSVGPGPGTETQFF,TGCAGCGTTGGACCGGGACCTGGAACGGAAACGCAGTTCTTC
NA,TRBJ1-4,TRBV6-6,NA,14,CASSYGTGREKLFF,TGTGCCAGCAGTTATGGGACCGGTCGGGAAAAACTGTTTTTT
NA,TRBJ1-1,TRBV6-6,NA,11,CASRRAGEAFF,TGTGCCAGCAGGCGCGCAGGGGAAGCTTTCTTT
NA,TRBJ1-1,TRBV5-4,TRBD1,13,CASSYTGGPEAFF,TGTGCCAGCAGTTATACAGGGGGACCTGAAGCTTTCTTT
few,TRBJ1-1,TRBV29-1,NA,12,CSVRPDRLEAFF,TGCAGCGTCCGGCCGGACCGTCTTGAAGCTTTCTTT
NA,TRBJ1-4,TRBV12-3/TRBV12-4,NA,13,CASSSDSSGKLFF,TGTGCCAGCAGTTCCGACAGTTCGGGAAAACTGTTTTTT
many,TRBJ1-1,TRBV5-1,TRBD1,15,CASSLTGGEGTEAFF,TGCGCCAGCAGCTTGACAGGGGGCGAGGGGACTGAAGCTTTCTTT
NA,TRBJ2-5,TRBV10-3,NA,12,CAIRQEQETQYF,TGTGCCATCAGGCAGGAACAAGAGACCCAGTACTTC
few,TRBJ1-1,TRBV7-3,NA,15,CASSFSQDLNTEAFF,TGTGCCAGCAGCTTTTCACAGGATCTTAACACTGAAGCTTTCTTT
NA,TRBJ2-3,TRBV20-1,NA,16,CSARDLRGQSTDTQYF,TGCAGTGCTAGAGATTTGCGGGGTCAGAGCACAGATACGCAGTATTTT
few,TRBJ2-1,TRBV4-2,TRBD2,18,CASSFTAGGDSSYNEQFF,TGTGCCAGCAGCTTTACAGCGGGGGGCGACAGCTCCTACAATGAGCAGTTCTTC
many,TRBJ1-6,TRBV7-2,NA,14,CASSSPALNSPLHF,TGTGCCAGCAGCTCCCCCGCCCTGAATTCACCCCTCCACTTT
NA,TRBJ2-6,TRBV9,NA,18,CASSVGSSGSSGANVLTF,TGTGCCAGCAGCGTAGGATCCAGCGGTAGCTCTGGGGCCAACGTCCTGACTTTC
once,TRBJ1-2,TRBV7-2,TRBD1,15,CASSQQGKRVYGYTF,TGTGCCAGCAGTCAACAGGGGAAAAGGGTCTATGGCTACACCTTC